The clone carrying this TCR beta chain occurred a few times. The authors ran a second PCR of about 6 to 11 cycles using a sample-barcoded 5' primer and a J-beta primer mix. TCRdb used MiXCR to reprocess the 5' RACE reads, holding one entry per CDR3 protein. The sample shows 1.5 million to 2 million distinct CDR3 sequences, roughly 52% of them seen only once. This entry comes from a study of blood T cells in healthy people across ages. Sequencing used blood. The sequence was obtained from a woman in her 40s in good health.

The chain's CDR3 is CASKGTGRYNEQFF. CDR3 DNA: TGTGCCAGCAAGGGGACCGGGAGATACAATGAGCAGTTCTTC. V and J are TRBV6-2 or TRBV6-3 and TRBJ2-1; D perhaps matches TRBD2 (6 bases). V lost 7 bases, J lost 4 bases, and 14 bases lay in between. Germline CDR1 MNHEY, CDR2 SVGEGT. The CDR3 runs 14 residues.